Shown below are 32 T cell receptor beta chains from a single sample sequenced in a study of blood T cell repertoires in COVID-19. Sequencing used immunoSEQ multiplex PCR; TCRdb keeps in-frame clones, though not all of them. The data show approximately 46,000 clones, approximately 86% seen once. Material for sequencing was peripheral blood. Receptor source: a human donor in a cohort sampled during active COVID-19.

This chain uses TRBV19 with TRBJ1-4; TRBD1 is a possible D gene (5 bases). There are 14 residues in the CDR3. Germline-derived CDR1 and CDR2 are LNHDA and SQIVND (reference sequence). The ends were cut back, 6 bases at V and 0 bases at J, with 8 bases in the middle. The CDR3 DNA sequence: TGTGCCAGTAGAGGGGATTCAACTAATGAAAAACTGTTTTTT. This translates into CASRGDSTNEKLFF.

This clone has a single count. V and J are TRBV24-1 and TRBJ2-1; 8 bases match TRBD1. CDR1 and CDR2 from the germline V gene are KGHDR and SFDVKD. Trimming took 0 bases from V and 6 from J; bases not matched to a gene: 6. This CDR3 comprises 16 residues. The CDR3 protein is CATSDLRTGPINEQFF. CDR3 bases: TGTGCCACCAGTGATTTGAGGACAGGGCCTATCAATGAGCAGTTCTTC.

CDR3 DNA sequence: TGTGCCAGCAGTTACGGACAGGGGGCTTTAAGCGGCTACACCTTC. Its translation: CASSYGQGALSGYTF. V usage is TRBV6-6 and J usage is TRBJ1-2; 11 bases fit TRBD1. J gave up 8 bases and V 2 bases, and 7 bases lay outside the gene matches. Germline V gives CDR1 MNHNY, CDR2 SVGAGI (reference sequence). The CDR3 extends over 15 amino acids.

This chain joins TRBV12-3 or TRBV12-4 and TRBJ2-3; no clear D gene. This CDR3 spans 9 amino acids. V lost 2 bases to trimming and J lost 12 bases, with 3 bases between them. The CDR3 region is CASSLLQYF. The CDR3 DNA reads TGTGCCAGCAGTTTACTACAGTATTTT.

This chain links TRBV7-2 with TRBJ1-1; 9 bases line up with TRBD1. This CDR3 is 15 amino acids long. V dropped 4 bases and J dropped 1; count of bases not matched to a gene: 4. Germline-derived CDR1 and CDR2 are SGHTA and FQGNSA. CDR3 amino acids: CASSSRTGANTEAFF. CDR3 nucleotides: TGTGCCAGCAGCTCCCGGACAGGGGCGAACACTGAAGCTTTCTTT.

The gene calls are TRBV3-1 (or the pseudogene TRBV3-2) and TRBJ1-1; D gene unclear. The CDR3 has 14 residues. V was cut by 4 bases and J by 7 bases, with 16 bases left in between. Germline V gene sequence: CDR1 LGHDT, CDR2 YNNKEL (reference sequence). CDR3 loop: CASSPTSPPREAFF. CDR3 DNA: TGTGCCAGCAGCCCTACCTCCCCCCCCCGTGAAGCTTTCTTT.

The chain couples TRBV3-1 (or the pseudogene TRBV3-2) to TRBJ1-5, with TRBD1 matching over 10 bases. Germline-derived CDR1 and CDR2 are LGHDT and YNNKEL (reference sequence). Trimming cost V 5 bases and J 7 bases; bases outside gene matches: 8. The CDR3 runs 15 residues. CDR3 amino acids: CASSAGTGAGQPQHF. The CDR3 nucleotides read TGTGCCAGCAGCGCCGGGACAGGGGCTGGGCAGCCCCAGCATTTT.

The chain uses TRBV7-9 and TRBJ1-2; D gene uncertain. The germline gives CDR1 SEHNR, CDR2 FQNEAQ (reference sequence). This CDR3 comprises 11 residues. V dropped 2 bases and J dropped 8 bases, with 6 bases sitting between them. The CDR3 is CASSLTEGYTF. The CDR3 DNA is TGTGCCAGCAGCTTAACGGAGGGCTACACCTTC.

The rearrangement joins TRBV5-6 to TRBJ1-2; 7 nucleotides align to TRBD1. The germline V gene encodes CDR1 SGHDT and CDR2 YYEEEE. This CDR3 is 16 amino acids long. V trimming: 0 bases; J trimming: 3 bases; junction bases outside the gene matches: 8. The CDR3 region is CASSLAEGAEDYGYTF. The CDR3 DNA sequence: TGTGCCAGCAGCTTGGCCGAGGGGGCGGAAGACTATGGCTACACCTTC.

This chain links TRBV7-3 with TRBJ1-6; 7 nucleotides line up with TRBD1. The CDR3 extends over 16 amino acids. V was pared by 5 bases and J by 0 bases, with 4 bases of the junction left unmatched. Germline-derived CDR1 and CDR2 are SGHTA and FQGTGA. CDR3 sequence: CASSHRDSSYNSPLHF. CDR3 DNA sequence: TGTGCCAGCAGCCACCGGGACAGCTCCTATAATTCACCCCTCCACTTT.

CDR3 sequence: CASSELVSNQPQHF. CDR3 in DNA: TGTGCCAGCTCAGAACTCGTTAGCAATCAGCCCCAGCATTTT. V is TRBV18 and J is TRBJ1-5; no firm D call. V was pared by 5 bases and J by 0 bases, with 8 bases between. Germline lookup yields CDR1 KGHSH and CDR2 LQKENI. This CDR3 is built from 14 residues.

The chain joins TRBV11-2 to TRBJ2-3; the D gene is possibly TRBD2 (5 bases). Germline-derived CDR1 and CDR2 are SGHAT and FQNNGV. V gave up 1 base and J gave up 9 bases, with 14 bases separating them. This CDR3 spans 14 amino acids. CDR3: CASSLALGRGTQYF. Here the CDR3 DNA reads TGTGCCAGCAGCTTAGCTCTGGGGAGAGGGACGCAGTATTTT.

The chain employs TRBV9 and TRBJ2-5; 8 nucleotides match TRBD2. Germline V lookup: CDR1 SGDLS, CDR2 YYNGEE. The CDR3 length is 14 residues. J gave up 7 bases and V 3 bases, and 8 bases lay outside the gene matches. The CDR3 coding sequence is TGTGCCAGCAGCGGTAGCGGGAAGGCGGGGACCCAGTACTTC. As protein: CASSGSGKAGTQYF.

The chain links TRBV5-1 to TRBJ2-1, with D perhaps matching TRBD1 (7 bases). CDR1 and CDR2 (germline): SGHRS, YFSETQ. With 3 bases removed from V and 2 bases from J, the gap between germline ends came to 15 bases. This CDR3 has 16 residues. In nucleotides, the CDR3 is TGCGCCAGCAGCTCAGAGGGCGGGACAGCCTACAATGAGCAGTTCTTC. It encodes CASSSEGGTAYNEQFF.

This chain connects TRBV2 to TRBJ1-4; D gene uncertain. The ends were cut back, 7 bases at V and 8 bases at J, with 14 bases in the middle. This CDR3 is built from 13 residues. Germline V gene sequence: CDR1 SNHLY, CDR2 FYNNEI. The CDR3 bases are TGTGCCAGCATGGGGTCGGAGGGCGAAAAACTGTTTTTT. This gives the protein CASMGSEGEKLFF.

In this sample, this clone turned up once. V gene TRBV5-1 combines with J gene TRBJ2-5, with TRBD2 identical over 14 bases. There are 15 residues in the CDR3. CDR1 is SGHRS, CDR2 YFSETQ, per germline. The V gene end was trimmed by 6 bases and the J gene end by 3 bases; junction bases not matched to a gene: 4. In nucleotides, the CDR3 is TGCGCCAGCAAAGGACTAGCGGGGGGTGAAGAGACCCAGTACTTC. Translation: CASKGLAGGEETQYF.

J is TRBJ2-5 and V is TRBV5-1; a weak D match, TRBD1 (6 bases). Germline values: CDR1 SGHRS, CDR2 YFSETQ. Deletions cut 3 bases from V and 5 bases from J, with 23 bases between. There are 17 residues in the CDR3. The CDR3 region has the DNA TGCGCCAGCAGCTCCCCCACAGGGAAGCGAGCGGAGGAGACCCAGTACTTC. Translation: CASSSPTGKRAEETQYF.

The chain has TRBV27 and TRBJ1-3; no clear D gene. Germline loops: CDR1 MNHEY, CDR2 SMNVEV (reference sequence). The ends were cut back, 0 bases at V and 3 bases at J, with 6 bases in the middle. This CDR3 comprises 14 residues. Here the CDR3 reads CASSLSGSGNTIYF. CDR3 coding DNA: TGTGCCAGCAGTTTATCGGGGAGTGGAAACACCATATATTTT.

The chain combines TRBV4-2 with TRBJ2-1, with no clear D. CDR3 length: 16 residues. The germline V and J ends were trimmed by 3 bases and 10 bases, with 22 bases remaining between them. Germline CDR1 reads LGHNA; CDR2 reads YNFKEQ. The CDR3 reads CASSHQYFQALREQFF. The CDR3 DNA is TGTGCCAGCAGCCACCAATACTTCCAGGCGTTACGGGAGCAGTTCTTC.

CDR3 region: CASRSQGGQYF. The DNA for the CDR3 is TGTGCCAGCAGGTCCCAGGGCGGGCAGTACTTC. J is TRBJ2-7 and V is TRBV6-5, with D possibly matching TRBD1 (5 bases). The CDR3 extends over 11 amino acids. Germline V lookup: CDR1 MNHEY, CDR2 SVGAGI. Between the trimmed V and J ends, which lost 6 bases and 9 bases, there was a span of 12 bases.

DNA for the CDR3: TGTGCCAGCAGTTTAAGACGACAGGGGGCCACTGAAGCTTTCTTT. The encoded protein is CASSLRRQGATEAFF. The chain links TRBV28 to TRBJ1-1; TRBD1 aligns across 10 bases. V was clipped by 2 bases and J by 4 bases; unmatched bases: 4. CDR1 and CDR2 from the germline V gene are MDHEN and SYDVKM. The CDR3 totals 15 residues. The full variable domain, completed using reference TRBV28 and TRBJ1-1, is DVKVTQSSRYLVKRTGEKVFLECVQDMDHENMFWYRQDPGLGLRLIYFSYDVKMKEKGDIPEGYSVSREKKERFSLILESASTNQTSMYLCASSLRRQGATEAFFGQGTRLTVV.

The chain recombines TRBV7-2 with TRBJ2-5; TRBD2 aligns across 11 bases. The CDR3 runs to 19 residues. Trimming took 4 bases from V and 0 from J; bases not matched to a gene: 13. Germline assignment: CDR1 SGHTA and CDR2 FQGNSA. CDR3 sequence reads: CASSWPVWSLAGDQETQYF. CDR3 sequence (DNA): TGTGCCAGCAGCTGGCCTGTCTGGTCACTAGCGGGGGACCAAGAGACCCAGTACTTC.

The rearrangement joins TRBV2 to TRBJ1-3; 8 positions agree with TRBD1. After removal of 3 bases from V and 1 base from J, the junction contained 2 bases not matched to a gene. This CDR3 is 15 amino acids long. CDR1 and CDR2 from the germline V gene are SNHLY and FYNNEI. CDR3: CASSEDRESGNTIYF. In DNA form, the CDR3 reads TGTGCCAGCAGTGAGGACAGGGAATCTGGAAACACCATATATTTT. The complete variable domain, with remaining parts taken from reference TRBV2 and TRBJ1-3, reads EPEVTQTPSHQVTQMGQEVILRCVPISNHLYFYWYRQILGQKVEFLVSFYNNEISEKSEIFDDQFSVERPDGSNFTLKIRSTKLEDSAMYFCASSEDRESGNTIYFGEGSWLTVV.

The chain is built from TRBV3-1 (or the pseudogene TRBV3-2) and TRBJ2-2, with 8 bases aligning to TRBD1. The CDR3 contains 16 residues. Germline-derived CDR1 and CDR2 are LGHDT and YNNKEL (reference sequence). After removal of 4 bases from V and 6 bases from J, the junction contained 10 bases not matched to a gene. The CDR3 spells CASSPNPSTGAGELFF. CDR3 in DNA: TGTGCCAGCAGCCCAAACCCCTCGACAGGGGCCGGGGAGCTGTTTTTT.

V is TRBV10-3 and J is TRBJ2-1; 7 nucleotides agree with TRBD1. V was pared by 6 bases and J by 7 bases, with 6 bases of the junction left unmatched. The germline gives CDR1 ENHRY, CDR2 SYGVKD. This CDR3 has 13 residues. In DNA, the CDR3 is TGTGCCATCAGCCGGGACAGCATTAATGAGCAGTTCTTC. Protein: CAISRDSINEQFF.

This chain joins TRBV5-1 and TRBJ2-1; 9 bases fit TRBD1. Germline lookup yields CDR1 SGHRS and CDR2 YFSETQ. V lost 0 bases to trimming and J lost 8 bases; unmatched junction nucleotides: 3. The CDR3 runs 14 residues. The CDR3 here is CASSLEGQGYEQFF. The CDR3 coding sequence is TGCGCCAGCAGCTTGGAGGGACAGGGATATGAGCAGTTCTTC.

This chain uses TRBV19 with TRBJ2-3, with 9 bases lining up with TRBD2. The V segment lost 7 bases and the J segment 8 bases; nucleotides outside the gene matches: 7. CDR3 length equals 13 residues. Germline loops: CDR1 LNHDA, CDR2 SQIVND (reference sequence). The CDR3 nucleotides are TGTGCCAGTATTCAGCGGGGGGACGGTACGCAGTATTTT. This sequence encodes CASIQRGDGTQYF.

The rearrangement uses TRBV29-1 and TRBJ2-7; TRBD2 aligns across 7 bases. Germline loops: CDR1 SQVTM, CDR2 ANQGSEA. Unmatched junction bases numbered 3, after V lost 1 base and J lost 0 bases. The CDR3 runs 14 residues. The CDR3 DNA reads TGCAGCGTTGAAGGACGCGGGGGCTCCTACGAGCAGTACTTC. Its translation is CSVEGRGGSYEQYF.

This clone was seen more than once but under ten times. Other nucleotide sequences from this sample produce the same CDR3. The V and J genes are TRBV6-6 and TRBJ2-7; TRBD2 agrees at 9 bases. The CDR3 runs to 16 residues. The trim removed 2 bases at V and 0 bases at J, leaving 5 bases unmatched. Germline CDR1 reads MNHNY; CDR2 reads SVGAGI (reference sequence). The CDR3 loop reads CASSYGRGGSSYEQYF. CDR3 coding DNA: TGTGCCAGCAGTTACGGGCGGGGGGGGAGCTCCTACGAGCAGTACTTC.

About this clone itself: Germline and junction disagree at one end, which may indicate a read error. The gene calls are TRBV2 and TRBJ2-5, with 9 nucleotides matching TRBD2. Germline lookup yields CDR1 SNHLY and CDR2 FYNNEI. The CDR3 contains 16 residues. CDR3 nucleotides: TGTGCCAGCGGTGAAACGGGACTAGCTGGTACGGAGACCCAGTACTTC. This sequence encodes CASGETGLAGTETQYF.

The chain is built from TRBV6-6 and TRBJ1-2, with a possible D match to TRBD1 (5 bases). Trimming took off 0 bases at V and 2 bases at J, with 7 bases between the two ends. Germline CDR1 and CDR2: MNHNY and SVGAGI (reference sequence). This CDR3 contains 14 residues. CDR3 in amino acids: CASSYSKGNYGYTF. The DNA for the CDR3 is TGTGCCAGCAGTTACTCGAAGGGGAACTATGGCTACACCTTC.

The CDR3 protein is CASMEGITDTQYF. As DNA, the CDR3 is TGTGCCAGCATGGAGGGCATCACAGATACGCAGTATTTT. The chain couples TRBV25-1 to TRBJ2-3; D possibly corresponds to TRBD2 (6 bases). CDR3 length: 13 amino acids. Germline CDR1 is MGHDK and CDR2 is SYGVNS. Trimming took off 7 bases at V and 2 bases at J, with 10 bases between the two ends.